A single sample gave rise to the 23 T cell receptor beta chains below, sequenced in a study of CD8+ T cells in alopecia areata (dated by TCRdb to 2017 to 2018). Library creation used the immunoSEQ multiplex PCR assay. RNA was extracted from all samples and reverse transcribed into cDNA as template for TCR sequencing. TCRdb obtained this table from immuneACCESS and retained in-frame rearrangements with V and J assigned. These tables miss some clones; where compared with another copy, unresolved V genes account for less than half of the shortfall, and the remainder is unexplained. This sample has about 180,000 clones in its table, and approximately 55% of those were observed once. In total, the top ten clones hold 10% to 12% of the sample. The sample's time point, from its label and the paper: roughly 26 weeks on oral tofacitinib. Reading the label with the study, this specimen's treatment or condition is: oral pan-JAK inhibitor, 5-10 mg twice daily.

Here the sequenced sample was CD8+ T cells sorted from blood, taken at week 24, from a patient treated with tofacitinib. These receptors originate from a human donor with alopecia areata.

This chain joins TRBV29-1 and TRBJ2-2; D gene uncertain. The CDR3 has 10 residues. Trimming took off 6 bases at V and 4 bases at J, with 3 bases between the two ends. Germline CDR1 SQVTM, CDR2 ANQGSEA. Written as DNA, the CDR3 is TGCAGCGTATTCACCGGGGAGCTGTTTTTT. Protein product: CSVFTGELFF.

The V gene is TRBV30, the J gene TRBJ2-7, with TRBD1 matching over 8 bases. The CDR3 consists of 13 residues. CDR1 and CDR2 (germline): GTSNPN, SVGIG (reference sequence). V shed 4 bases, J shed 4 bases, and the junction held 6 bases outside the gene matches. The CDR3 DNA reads TGTGCCTGGACCCAAGGACAGGGTTACGAGCAGTACTTC. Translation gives CAWTQGQGYEQYF.

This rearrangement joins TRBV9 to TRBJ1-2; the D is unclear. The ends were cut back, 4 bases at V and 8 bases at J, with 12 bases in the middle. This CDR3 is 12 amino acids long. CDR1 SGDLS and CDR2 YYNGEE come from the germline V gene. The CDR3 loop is CASSQAVGGYTF. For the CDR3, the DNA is TGTGCCAGCAGCCAAGCCGTGGGAGGCTACACCTTC.

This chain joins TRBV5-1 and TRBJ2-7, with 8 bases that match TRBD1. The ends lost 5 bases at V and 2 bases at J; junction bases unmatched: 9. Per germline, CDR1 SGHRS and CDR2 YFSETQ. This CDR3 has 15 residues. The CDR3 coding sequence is TGCGCCAGCAGGGCGTACGGACAGGGAACCTACGAGCAGTACTTC. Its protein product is CASRAYGQGTYEQYF.

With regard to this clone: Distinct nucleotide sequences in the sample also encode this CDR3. The CDR3 nucleotides read TGCAGCGTTCCCGATACTGAAGCTTTCTTT. This codes for CSVPDTEAFF. The chain uses TRBV29-1 and TRBJ1-1; D unresolved. The V and J ends lost 5 bases and 5 bases respectively, with 6 bases between them. In germline, CDR1 is SQVTM, CDR2 ANQGSEA. CDR3 length: 10 amino acids.

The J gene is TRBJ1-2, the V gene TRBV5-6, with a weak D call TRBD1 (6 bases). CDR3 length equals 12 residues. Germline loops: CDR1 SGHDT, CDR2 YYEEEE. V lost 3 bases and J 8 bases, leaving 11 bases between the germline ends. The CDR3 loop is CASSSRTDGYTF. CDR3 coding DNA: TGTGCCAGCAGCTCCCGGACAGACGGCTACACCTTC.

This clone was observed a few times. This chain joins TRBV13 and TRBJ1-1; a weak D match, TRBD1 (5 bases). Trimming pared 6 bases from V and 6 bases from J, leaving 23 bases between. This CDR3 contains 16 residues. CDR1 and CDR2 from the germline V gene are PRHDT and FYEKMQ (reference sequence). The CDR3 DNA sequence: TGTGCCAGCAGAGCCGCCGGGGGGGACCCGGGACCTGAAGCTTTCTTT. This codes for CASRAAGGDPGPEAFF.

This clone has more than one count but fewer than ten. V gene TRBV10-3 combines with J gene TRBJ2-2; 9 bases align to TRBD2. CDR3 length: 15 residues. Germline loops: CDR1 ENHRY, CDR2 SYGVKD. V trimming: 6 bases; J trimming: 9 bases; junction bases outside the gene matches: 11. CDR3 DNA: TGTGCCATCAGCGACCCAGCGGGGGGTGGCCGGGAGCTGTTTTTT. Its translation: CAISDPAGGGRELFF.

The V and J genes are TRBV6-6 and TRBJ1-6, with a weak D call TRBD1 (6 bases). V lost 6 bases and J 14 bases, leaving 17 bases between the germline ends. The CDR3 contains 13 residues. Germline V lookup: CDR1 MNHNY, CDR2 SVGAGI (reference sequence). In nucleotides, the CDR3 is TGTGCCAGCAGCCCCGGGCAGGGGCTCGCCCTCCACTTT. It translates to CASSPGQGLALHF.

CDR3 DNA: TGTGCCAGCAGTTTCGGGTTGGAGCAGTTCTTC. Translation: CASSFGLEQFF. The genes are TRBV28 and TRBJ2-1; no definite D call. The V gene lost 3 bases and the J gene lost 10 bases, with 7 bases spanning the gap. This CDR3 region has 11 residues. Germline V gene data show CDR1 as MDHEN and CDR2 as SYDVKM.

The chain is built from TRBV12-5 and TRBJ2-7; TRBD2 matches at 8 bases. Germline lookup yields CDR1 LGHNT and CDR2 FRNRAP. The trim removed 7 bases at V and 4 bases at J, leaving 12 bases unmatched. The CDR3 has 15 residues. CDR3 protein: CASAPLTSALYEQYF. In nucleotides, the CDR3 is TGTGCTAGTGCTCCTTTGACTAGCGCTCTGTACGAGCAGTACTTC.

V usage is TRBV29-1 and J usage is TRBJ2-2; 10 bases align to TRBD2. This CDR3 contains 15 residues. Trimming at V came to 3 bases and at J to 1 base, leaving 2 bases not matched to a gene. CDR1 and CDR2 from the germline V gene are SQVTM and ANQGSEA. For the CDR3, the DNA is TGCAGCGTTGATCTAGCGGGGGAGAACACCGGGGAGCTGTTTTTT. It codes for CSVDLAGENTGELFF.

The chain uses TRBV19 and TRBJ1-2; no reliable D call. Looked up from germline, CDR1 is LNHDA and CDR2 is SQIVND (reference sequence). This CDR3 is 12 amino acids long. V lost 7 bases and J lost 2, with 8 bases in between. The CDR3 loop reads CASTVHNYGYTF. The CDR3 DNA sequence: TGTGCCAGTACTGTTCACAACTATGGCTACACCTTC.

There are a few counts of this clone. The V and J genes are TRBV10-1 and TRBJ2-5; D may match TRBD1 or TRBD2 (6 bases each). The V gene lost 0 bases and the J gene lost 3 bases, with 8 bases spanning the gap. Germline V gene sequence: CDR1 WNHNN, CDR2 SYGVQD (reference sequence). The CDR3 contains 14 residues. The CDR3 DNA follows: TGCGCCAGCAGTGAGTCGGGGGGCGAAGAGACCCAGTACTTC. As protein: CASSESGGEETQYF.

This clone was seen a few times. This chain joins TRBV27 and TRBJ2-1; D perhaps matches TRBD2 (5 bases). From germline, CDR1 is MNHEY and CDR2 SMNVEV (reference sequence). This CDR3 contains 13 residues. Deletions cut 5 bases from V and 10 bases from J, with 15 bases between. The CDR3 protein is CASSPGRPGEQFF. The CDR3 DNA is TGTGCCAGCAGTCCGGGAAGGCCTGGGGAGCAGTTCTTC.

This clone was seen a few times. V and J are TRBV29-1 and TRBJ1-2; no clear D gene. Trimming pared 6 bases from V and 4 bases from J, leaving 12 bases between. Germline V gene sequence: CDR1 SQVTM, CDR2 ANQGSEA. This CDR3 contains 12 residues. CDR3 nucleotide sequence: TGCAGCGTAGACTCGGGGTTCTATGGCTACACCTTC. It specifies CSVDSGFYGYTF.

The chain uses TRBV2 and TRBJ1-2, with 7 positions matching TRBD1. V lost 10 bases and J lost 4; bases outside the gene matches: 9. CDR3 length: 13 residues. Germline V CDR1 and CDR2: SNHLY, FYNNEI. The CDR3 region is CATSVGQVYGYTF. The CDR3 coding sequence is TGTGCCACCAGCGTTGGACAGGTCTATGGCTACACCTTC. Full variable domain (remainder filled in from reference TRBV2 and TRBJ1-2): EPEVTQTPSHQVTQMGQEVILRCVPISNHLYFYWYRQILGQKVEFLVSFYNNEISEKSEIFDDQFSVERPDGSNFTLKIRSTKLEDSAMYFCATSVGQVYGYTFGSGTRLTVV.

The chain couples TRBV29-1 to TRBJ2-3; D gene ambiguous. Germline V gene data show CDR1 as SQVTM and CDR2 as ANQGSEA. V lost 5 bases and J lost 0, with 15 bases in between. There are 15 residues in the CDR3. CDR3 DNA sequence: TGCAGCGTTCTAAAGGTCGATTCTAGCACAGATACGCAGTATTTT. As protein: CSVLKVDSSTDTQYF.

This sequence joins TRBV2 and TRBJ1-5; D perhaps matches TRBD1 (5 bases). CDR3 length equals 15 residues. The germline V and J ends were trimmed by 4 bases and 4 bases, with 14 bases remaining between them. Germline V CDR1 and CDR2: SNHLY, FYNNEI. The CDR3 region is CASSAGRVSNQPQHF. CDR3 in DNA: TGTGCCAGCAGTGCCGGCAGGGTTTCAAATCAGCCCCAGCATTTT.

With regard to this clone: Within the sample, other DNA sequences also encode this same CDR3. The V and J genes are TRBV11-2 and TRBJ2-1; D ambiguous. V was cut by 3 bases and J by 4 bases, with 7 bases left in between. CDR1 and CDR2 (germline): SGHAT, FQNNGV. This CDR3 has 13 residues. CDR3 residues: CASSLGLYNEQFF. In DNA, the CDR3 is TGTGCCAGCAGCTTGGGCCTGTACAATGAGCAGTTCTTC. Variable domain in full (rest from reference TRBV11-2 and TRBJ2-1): EAGVAQSPRYKIIEKRQSVAFWCNPISGHATLYWYQQILGQGPKLLIQFQNNGVVDDSQLPKDRFSAERLKGVDSTLKIQPAKLEDSAVYLCASSLGLYNEQFFGPGTRLTVL.

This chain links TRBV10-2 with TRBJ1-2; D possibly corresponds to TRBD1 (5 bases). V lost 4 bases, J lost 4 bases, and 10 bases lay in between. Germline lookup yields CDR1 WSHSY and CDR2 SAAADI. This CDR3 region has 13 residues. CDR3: CASSVIDSYGYTF. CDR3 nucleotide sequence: TGCGCCAGCAGTGTTATTGACAGCTATGGCTACACCTTC.

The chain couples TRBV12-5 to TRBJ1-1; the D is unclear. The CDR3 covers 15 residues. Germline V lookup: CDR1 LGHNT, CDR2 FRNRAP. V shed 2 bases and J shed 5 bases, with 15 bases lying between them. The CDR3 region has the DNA TGTGCTAGTGGTTTGTTTCCGTCGGGGAGTACTGAAGCTTTCTTT. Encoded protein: CASGLFPSGSTEAFF. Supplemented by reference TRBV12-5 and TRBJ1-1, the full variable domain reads DARVTQTPRHKVTEMGQEVTMRCQPILGHNTVFWYRQTMMQGLELLAYFRNRAPLDDSGMPKDRFSAEMPDATLATLKIQPSEPRDSAVYFCASGLFPSGSTEAFFGQGTRLTVV.

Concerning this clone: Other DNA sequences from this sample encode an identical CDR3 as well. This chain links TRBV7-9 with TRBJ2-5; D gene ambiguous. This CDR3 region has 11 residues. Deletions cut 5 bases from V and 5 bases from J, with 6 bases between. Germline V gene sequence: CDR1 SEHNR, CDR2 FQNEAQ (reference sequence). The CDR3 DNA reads TGTGCCAGCAGCCCCCGGGAGACCCAGTACTTC. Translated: CASSPRETQYF.